What follows is one T cell receptor (beta chain) and its context. Antigen unknown. Repertoires were generated with immunoSEQ multiplex PCR, while TCRdb's copy carries only in-frame clones and drops some. Among some 340,000 clones, around 85% were seen once, and the ten largest hold roughly 2%. These data are taken from a study of Ad26.COV2.S vaccination and SARS-CoV-2 variants. Study at large: Doses of Ad26.COV2.S were injected into muscle once or twice, 56 days apart. Study observations and caveats: The analyses of TCR breadth and depth may have understated the size of total T cell responses.

Trimming at V came to 8 bases and at J to 6 bases, leaving 5 bases not matched to a gene. Germline loops: CDR1 DFQATT, CDR2 SNEGSKA (reference sequence). CDR3 length equals 11 residues. Sample treatment: 15 to 20 received Ad26.COV2.S at low or high dose, single or two shots; roughly five received placebo; per-sample allocation not given. On day 63 after the first injection, vaccine and placebo recipients gave samples. Wuhan-strain SARS-CoV-2 spike was expressed by the Ad26 vector that made up the vaccine. This chain uses TRBV20-1 with TRBJ2-7, with TRBD1 matching 9 bases. The source was peripheral blood, collected in a trial of Ad26.COV2.S vaccine versus placebo. The origin of this receptor is a person between 18 and 65 years old who received the Ad26.COV2.S COVID-19 vaccine or a placebo. CDR3 bases: TGCAGTACGGGACAGGGCTCCGAGCAGTACTTC. This codes for CSTGQGSEQYF.